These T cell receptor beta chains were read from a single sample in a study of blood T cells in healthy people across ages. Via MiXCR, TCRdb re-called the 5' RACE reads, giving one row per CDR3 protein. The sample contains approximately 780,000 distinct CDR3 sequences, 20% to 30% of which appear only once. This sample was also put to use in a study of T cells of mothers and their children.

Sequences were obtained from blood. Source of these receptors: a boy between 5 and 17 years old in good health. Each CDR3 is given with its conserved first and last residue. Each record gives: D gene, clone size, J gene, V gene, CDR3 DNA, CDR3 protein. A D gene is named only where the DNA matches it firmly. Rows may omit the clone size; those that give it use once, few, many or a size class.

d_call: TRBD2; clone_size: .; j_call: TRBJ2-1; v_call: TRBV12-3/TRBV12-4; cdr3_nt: TGTGCCAGCAGTTCTACCTGGGCGGGGGGGCAATACAATGAGCAGTTCTTC; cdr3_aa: CASSSTWAGGQYNEQFF
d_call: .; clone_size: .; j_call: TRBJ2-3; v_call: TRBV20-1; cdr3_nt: TGCAGTGCTAGAGACAGCTCTTACACAGATACGCAGTATTTT; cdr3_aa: CSARDSSYTDTQYF
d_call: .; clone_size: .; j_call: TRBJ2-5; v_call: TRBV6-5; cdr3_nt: TGTGCCAGCAGCCGGGGGACATACGACCAAGAGACCCAGTACTTC; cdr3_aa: CASSRGTYDQETQYF
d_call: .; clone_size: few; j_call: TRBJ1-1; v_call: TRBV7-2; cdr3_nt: TGTGCCAGCAGCTTAGGGTGGGCAGTTGAAGCTTTCTTT; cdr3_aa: CASSLGWAVEAFF
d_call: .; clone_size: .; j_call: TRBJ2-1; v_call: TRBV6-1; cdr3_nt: TGTGCCAGCAGTGAAGCCTACAATGAGCAGTTCTTC; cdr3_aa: CASSEAYNEQFF
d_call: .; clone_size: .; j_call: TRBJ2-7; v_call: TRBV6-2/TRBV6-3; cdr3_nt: TGTGCCAGCAGTTACCGGGCAGACTACGAGCAGTACTTC; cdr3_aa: CASSYRADYEQYF
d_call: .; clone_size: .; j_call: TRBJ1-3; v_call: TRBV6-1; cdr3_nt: TGTGCCAGCAGTGAATTCGCAGGGGAGGTTGGAAACACCATATATTTT; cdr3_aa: CASSEFAGEVGNTIYF
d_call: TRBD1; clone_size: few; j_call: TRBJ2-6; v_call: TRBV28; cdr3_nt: TGTGCCAGCACTAGGACAGGGGATGGGGCCAACGTCCTGACTTTC; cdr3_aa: CASTRTGDGANVLTF
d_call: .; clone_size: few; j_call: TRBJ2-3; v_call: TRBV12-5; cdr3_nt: TGTGCTAGTGGTCTTGGACTGGCCACAGATACGCAGTATTTT; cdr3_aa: CASGLGLATDTQYF
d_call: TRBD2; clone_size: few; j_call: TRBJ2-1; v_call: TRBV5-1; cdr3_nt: TGCGCCAGTGCAACGGGGGGATACAATGAGCAGTTCTTC; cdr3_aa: CASATGGYNEQFF
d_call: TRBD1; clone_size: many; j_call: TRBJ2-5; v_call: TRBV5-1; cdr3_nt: TGTGCCAGCTCACTGACAGGGGTCGAGACCCAGTACTTC; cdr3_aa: CASSLTGVETQYF
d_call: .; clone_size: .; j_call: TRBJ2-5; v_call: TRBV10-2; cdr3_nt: TGCGCCAGCATCTCCGAGGGGGGGCTTTGGGAGACCCAGTACTTC; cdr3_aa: CASISEGGLWETQYF
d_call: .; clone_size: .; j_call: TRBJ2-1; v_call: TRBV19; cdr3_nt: TGTGCCAGTAGGTTTATGGTGAATGAGCAGTTCTTC; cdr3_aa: CASRFMVNEQFF
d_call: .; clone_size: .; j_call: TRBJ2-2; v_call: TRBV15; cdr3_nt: TGTGCCACCAGCCAGCCATTGGGGGCCTATGACACCGGGGAGCTGTTTTTT; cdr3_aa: CATSQPLGAYDTGELFF
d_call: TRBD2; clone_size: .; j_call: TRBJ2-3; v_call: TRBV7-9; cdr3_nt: TGTGCCAGCAGCTTAGCCCCTAGCGGGGGGATCACAGATACGCAGTATTTT; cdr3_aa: CASSLAPSGGITDTQYF
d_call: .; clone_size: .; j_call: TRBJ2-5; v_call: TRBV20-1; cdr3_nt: TGCAGTGCTTCCTACCCCCTCCAAGAGACCCAGTACTTC; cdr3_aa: CSASYPLQETQYF
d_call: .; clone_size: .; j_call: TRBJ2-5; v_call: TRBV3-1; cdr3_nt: TGTGCCAGCAGAACGGACTTAAGGAGTGGGGAGCAGTACTTC; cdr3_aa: CASRTDLRSGEQYF
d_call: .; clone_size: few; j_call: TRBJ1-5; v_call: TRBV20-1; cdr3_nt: TGCAGTGCTAGGGGACGGGGTCCTGCCCAGCATTTT; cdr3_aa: CSARGRGPAQHF
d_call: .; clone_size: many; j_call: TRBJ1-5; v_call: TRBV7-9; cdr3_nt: TGTGCCAGCAGTTTAGCGAATCAGCCCCAGCATTTT; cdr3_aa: CASSLANQPQHF
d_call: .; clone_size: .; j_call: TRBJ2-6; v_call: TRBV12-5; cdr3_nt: TGTGCTAGTGGTTCTCCGACACTGGTGGTGATCTCTGGGGCCAACGTCCTGACTTTC; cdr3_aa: CASGSPTLVVISGANVLTF
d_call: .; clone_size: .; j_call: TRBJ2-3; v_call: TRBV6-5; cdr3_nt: TGTGCCAGCAGTCGGCGGGACAGTAGAACAGATACGCAGTATTTT; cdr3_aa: CASSRRDSRTDTQYF
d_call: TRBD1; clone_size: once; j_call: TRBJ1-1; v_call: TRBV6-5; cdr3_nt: TGTGCCAGCAGACTGGACAGGGCCGCTGAAGCTTTCTTT; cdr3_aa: CASRLDRAAEAFF
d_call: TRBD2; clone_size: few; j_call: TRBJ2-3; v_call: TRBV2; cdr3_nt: TGTGCCAGCCTAGCGGGGGAAACAGATACGCAGTATTTT; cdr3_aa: CASLAGETDTQYF
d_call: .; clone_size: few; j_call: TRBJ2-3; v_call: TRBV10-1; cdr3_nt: TGCGCCAGCGGTGAGTGGGGCAGGGCGGCAGATACGCAGTATTTT; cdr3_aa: CASGEWGRAADTQYF
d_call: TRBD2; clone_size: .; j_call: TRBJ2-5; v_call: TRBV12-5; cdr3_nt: TGTGCTAGTGGTTCCGCTAGCGGGGGCCAAGAGACCCAGTACTTC; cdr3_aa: CASGSASGGQETQYF
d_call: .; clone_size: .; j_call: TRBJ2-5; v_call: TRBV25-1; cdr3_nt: TGTGCCAGCAGTGTATTCAGGGAACAGGAGACCCAGTACTTC; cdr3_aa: CASSVFREQETQYF
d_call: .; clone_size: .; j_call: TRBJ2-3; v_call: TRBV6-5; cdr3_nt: TGTGCCAGCAGTTACTCGGCTAGCACAGATACGCAGTATTTT; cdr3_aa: CASSYSASTDTQYF
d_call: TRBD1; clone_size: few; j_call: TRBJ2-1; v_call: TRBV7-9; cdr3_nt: TGTGCCAGCAGCCGGGACAGGGCGGGTTACAATGAGCAGTTCTTC; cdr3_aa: CASSRDRAGYNEQFF
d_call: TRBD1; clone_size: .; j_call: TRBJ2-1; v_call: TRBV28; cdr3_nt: TGTGCCAGCGCCACGGGCAGGGGGCGGAATGAGCAGTTCTTC; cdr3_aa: CASATGRGRNEQFF
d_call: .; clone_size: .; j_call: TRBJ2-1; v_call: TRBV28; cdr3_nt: TGTGCCAGCAGCGTCTCAGGGTACAATGAGCAGTTCTTC; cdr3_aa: CASSVSGYNEQFF
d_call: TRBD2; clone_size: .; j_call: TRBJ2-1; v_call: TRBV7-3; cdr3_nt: TGTGCCAGCAGCTTAATAAGCGGGGGGGCTGGAAATGAGCAGTTCTTC; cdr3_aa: CASSLISGGAGNEQFF
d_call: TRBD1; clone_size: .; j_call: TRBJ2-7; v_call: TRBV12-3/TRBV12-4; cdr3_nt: TGTGCCAGCAGTTCCCCCGGAGGCAGGGGGCACTCCTACGAGCAGTACTTC; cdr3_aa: CASSSPGGRGHSYEQYF